This TCR beta chain was sequenced during a study of graft-versus-host responses after intestinal transplantation. Background on the study: As for transplant type, recipients had multivisceral, liver-intestinal, or isolated intestinal grafts. All recipients got anti-thymocyte globulin induction, then tacrolimus and steroids for approximately 3 years.

To note about this clone: The antigen remains unidentified.

The repertoire was sequenced with immunoSEQ multiplex PCR; TCRdb's copy has only in-frame clones and lacks some. The sample consists of 96,000 or so clones, 92% of them appearing once. CDR1 is LNHDA, CDR2 SQIVND, per germline (reference sequence). The trim removed 6 bases at V and 6 bases at J, leaving 11 bases unmatched. The CDR3 contains 15 residues. Notes on the study in general: Early post-transplant HvG declines tracked with peak circulating GvH clone levels. The marrow of recipients harbored GvH clones, and ileum or blood showed some of them first.

The sequence derives from a human donor who received an intestinal transplant. V and J are TRBV19 and TRBJ1-2; 9 bases align to TRBD1. The input for sequencing was unstimulated CD4+ T cells sorted from spleen or lymph node cells, taken before intestinal transplant. CDR3 amino acids: CASRIPRDRVNGYTF. The CDR3 DNA follows: TGTGCCAGTAGGATACCCCGGGACAGGGTTAATGGCTACACCTTC.